These 25 T cell receptor beta chains originate from one sample sequenced in a study of shared clonotypes between healthy human individuals. In the naive CD8 group, cells lacked CD45RO and were positively selected for CCR7, so terminally differentiated effector memory CD45RA+ cells were left out. Sequenced by immunoSEQ multiplex PCR; TCRdb stores in-frame clones only, minus some. The repertoire holds about 600,000 clones, with 95% to 98% as singletons. Sequencing was performed on naive CD8+ T cells sorted from blood. These receptors came from a young man in good health.

This chain links TRBV7-9 with TRBJ2-7, with D perhaps TRBD1 or TRBD2 (5 bases each). The V and J ends lost 4 bases and 3 bases respectively, with 10 bases between them. The CDR3 spans 13 residues. From germline, CDR1 is SEHNR and CDR2 FQNEAQ (reference sequence). DNA of the CDR3: TGTGCCAGCAGCTCGGGACGGGGCTACGAGCAGTACTTC. Translation gives CASSSGRGYEQYF.

The chain carries TRBV7-8 and TRBJ2-7, with 10 bases fitting TRBD2. This CDR3 contains 19 residues. The germline gives CDR1 SGHVS, CDR2 FQNEAQ. The V segment lost 1 base and the J segment 7 bases; nucleotides outside the gene matches: 19. Here the CDR3 reads CASSLVQGAGGSPSSEQYF. CDR3 nucleotide sequence: TGTGCCAGCAGCTTAGTACAGGGAGCGGGAGGGTCCCCGTCTAGTGAGCAGTACTTC.

The DNA for the CDR3 is TGTGCCAGCAGTCGGGGGGACAGCAGCTCCTACAATGAGCAGTTCTTC. Translated, it gives CASSRGDSSSYNEQFF. V and J are TRBV27 and TRBJ2-1; D could derive from TRBD1 or TRBD2 (7 bases each). This CDR3 contains 16 residues. V lost 5 bases and J 0 bases, leaving 14 bases between the germline ends. The germline gives CDR1 MNHEY, CDR2 SMNVEV (reference sequence).

This chain uses TRBV4-3 with TRBJ2-7; 12 bases map to TRBD2. The J segment lost 5 bases and the V segment lost 2 bases, leaving 25 bases of the junction unmatched. Looked up from germline, CDR1 is LGHNA and CDR2 is YSLEER. The length of the CDR3 is 22 residues. CDR3 region: CASSQRAESQPGLAGGLHEQYF. Written as DNA, the CDR3 is TGCGCCAGCAGCCAAAGGGCCGAAAGTCAACCGGGGCTAGCGGGAGGGCTCCACGAGCAGTACTTC.

V and J are TRBV9 and TRBJ2-2; a weak D match, TRBD1 (5 bases). V was clipped by 3 bases and J by 9 bases, with 15 bases between them. Per the germline V gene, CDR1 is SGDLS and CDR2 is YYNGEE. The CDR3 is 14 amino acids. The CDR3 nucleotides are TGTGCCAGCAGCGCCTCAGACAGTTACTGGGAGCTGTTTTTT. This encodes CASSASDSYWELFF.

The V call is TRBV27, the J call TRBJ2-1; no reliable D call. In germline, CDR1 is MNHEY, CDR2 SMNVEV (reference sequence). V shed 2 bases and J shed 0 bases, with 5 bases lying between them. The CDR3 loop spans 14 amino acids. The CDR3 DNA follows: TGTGCCAGCAGTTTAATAGCCTCCTACAATGAGCAGTTCTTC. Translating gives CASSLIASYNEQFF.

This chain joins TRBV14 and TRBJ2-7; 8 nucleotides agree with TRBD1. The CDR3 consists of 17 residues. V gave up 2 bases and J gave up 1 base; unmatched junction bases: 10. CDR1 is SGHDN, CDR2 FVKESK, per germline. CDR3 sequence: CASSQSDRDRTSYEQYF. As DNA, the CDR3 is TGTGCCAGCAGCCAAAGTGACCGGGACAGGACTTCCTACGAGCAGTACTTC.

This sequence joins TRBV27 and TRBJ1-2; TRBD1 aligns across 7 bases. Trimming at V came to 3 bases and at J to 6 bases, leaving 7 bases not matched to a gene. Per the germline V gene, CDR1 is MNHEY and CDR2 is SMNVEV (reference sequence). The CDR3 spans 14 residues. CDR3 coding DNA: TGTGCCAGCAGTTTGACAGGGTTGTGGGATGGCTACACCTTC. Amino acids: CASSLTGLWDGYTF.

The rearrangement uses TRBV19 and TRBJ2-5; the D gene is possibly TRBD1 (6 bases). This CDR3 has 15 amino acids. The V end was cut by 4 bases, the J end by 5 bases, with 17 bases between. Per germline, CDR1 LNHDA and CDR2 SQIVND (reference sequence). For the CDR3, the DNA is TGTGCCAGTAGTAACGTGGCGACAGGCCAGGAGACCCAGTACTTC. It codes for CASSNVATGQETQYF.

This rearrangement joins TRBV7-8 to TRBJ2-7; tentative D call: TRBD2 (5 bases). This CDR3 has 15 residues. The germline CDR1 and CDR2 sequences are SGHVS and FQNEAQ. Trimming removed 1 base from V and 0 bases from J, with 10 bases in between. CDR3 in amino acids: CASSLVEGTSYEQYF. The DNA for the CDR3 is TGTGCCAGCAGCTTAGTCGAGGGAACCTCCTACGAGCAGTACTTC.

V usage is TRBV27 and J usage is TRBJ2-1; unclear D gene. Germline V gene lookup returns CDR1 MNHEY and CDR2 SMNVEV (reference sequence). Deletions cut 5 bases from V and 10 bases from J, with 15 bases between. This CDR3 contains 13 residues. CDR3 sequence: CASSLSSGAEQFF. CDR3 DNA sequence: TGTGCCAGCAGTCTCTCATCCGGCGCGGAGCAGTTCTTC.

As concerns this clone: One end of the junction is discordant with germline, which a read error may explain. V usage is TRBV7-7 and J usage is TRBJ2-7, with D perhaps matching TRBD2 (6 bases). Germline V gene lookup returns CDR1 SSHAT and CDR2 FNYEAQ (reference sequence). CDR3 size: 14 residues. The CDR3 protein is CASSLEARAGEQYF. CDR3 sequence (DNA): TGTGCTAGCAGCTTAGAAGCTCGGGCGGGGGAGCAGTACTTC.

V and J are TRBV5-6 and TRBJ2-5; possibly TRBD2 for D (5 bases). Trimming removed 0 bases at V and 5 bases at J, with 8 bases between. This CDR3 is 13 amino acids long. From germline, CDR1 is SGHDT and CDR2 YYEEEE. The CDR3 bases are TGTGCCAGCAGCTTGGCGGGCGGGGAGACCCAGTACTTC. Translating gives CASSLAGGETQYF.

The gene calls are TRBV25-1 and TRBJ2-5, with no clear D. V lost 4 bases and J lost 1, with 10 bases in between. The CDR3 length is 14 residues. The germline CDR1 and CDR2 sequences are MGHDK and SYGVNS. CDR3 residues: CASSGRTAQETQYF. CDR3 DNA: TGTGCCAGCAGTGGTCGAACAGCCCAAGAGACCCAGTACTTC.

The rearrangement joins TRBV29-1 to TRBJ1-1; D is uncertain. The V end was cut by 7 bases, the J end by 0 bases, with 9 bases between. The germline gives CDR1 SQVTM, CDR2 ANQGSEA. This CDR3 is 12 amino acids long. The CDR3 DNA is TGCAGCGGCCGGCTGATGAACACTGAAGCTTTCTTT. Residues: CSGRLMNTEAFF.

The chain carries TRBV15 and TRBJ1-2; 7 nucleotides align to TRBD1. The CDR3 contains 19 residues. Germline CDR1 reads LNHNV; CDR2 reads YYDKDF (reference sequence). Losses at the gene ends were 1 base for V and 2 bases for J; bases not matched to a gene: 16. The CDR3 nucleotides are TGTGCCACCAGCAGAGTCCCAGACCCAGACAGGGCCCTAAACTATGGCTACACCTTC. It is translated as CATSRVPDPDRALNYGYTF.

V usage is TRBV6-6 and J usage is TRBJ2-7; D is unclear. Germline lookup yields CDR1 MNHNY and CDR2 SVGAGI (reference sequence). Trimming removed 5 bases from V and 3 bases from J, with 8 bases in between. There are 12 residues in the CDR3. Written as DNA, the CDR3 is TGTGCCAGCAGTCCGAAACTCTACGAGCAGTACTTC. Translation gives CASSPKLYEQYF.

V usage is TRBV9 and J usage is TRBJ1-5, with D maybe TRBD1 (5 bases). The CDR3 runs 15 residues. Looked up from germline, CDR1 is SGDLS and CDR2 is YYNGEE. Trimming cost V 0 bases and J 1 base, with 8 bases left between them. This chain's CDR3 is CASSVGGDSNQPQHF. The CDR3, as DNA: TGTGCCAGCAGCGTAGGAGGGGACAGCAATCAGCCCCAGCATTTT.

The rearrangement links TRBV11-2 to TRBJ2-7; 9 positions agree with TRBD1. The CDR3 runs to 15 residues. Trimming at V came to 4 bases and at J to 3 bases, leaving 7 bases not matched to a gene. Germline CDR1 SGHAT, CDR2 FQNNGV. The CDR3 DNA follows: TGTGCCAGCAGCTCGCCCCGGACAGGGGACTACGAGCAGTACTTC. It specifies CASSSPRTGDYEQYF.

The gene calls are TRBV5-3 and TRBJ2-1; 15 bases map to TRBD2. TRBV5-3 is placed among ORFs of uncertain function. J was trimmed by 9 bases and V by 8 bases; bases with no gene match: 9. The CDR3 runs to 15 residues. The CDR3 sequence is CASLDRGLAGGEQFF. CDR3 in DNA: TGTGCCAGCTTGGACCGGGGACTAGCGGGAGGTGAGCAGTTCTTC.

This chain connects TRBV5-6 to TRBJ2-1; D call uncertain. V shed 2 bases and J shed 2 bases, with 2 bases lying between them. The CDR3 is 12 amino acids. CDR1 and CDR2 from the germline V gene are SGHDT and YYEEEE. As DNA, the CDR3 is TGTGCCAGCAGCTTCACCTACAATGAGCAGTTCTTC. It translates to CASSFTYNEQFF.

This clone was recorded once. The rearrangement uses TRBV7-9 and TRBJ2-7; TRBD2 aligns across 9 bases. V dropped 5 bases and J dropped 2; count of bases not matched to a gene: 7. This CDR3 region has 15 residues. Germline CDR1 and CDR2: SEHNR and FQNEAQ (reference sequence). CDR3 sequence (DNA): TGTGCCAGCAGCGCCTTGACTAGCGGTGCCTACGAGCAGTACTTC. Its translation is CASSALTSGAYEQYF.

This clone has a handful of counts. This same CDR3 is encoded by further DNA sequences in the sample. The chain combines TRBV28 with TRBJ1-1, with D possibly being TRBD1 (6 bases). This CDR3 is built from 14 residues. Trimming cost V 2 bases and J 0 bases, with 7 bases left between them. CDR1 is MDHEN and CDR2 is SYDVKM in the germline V gene. The CDR3 loop is CASSLTGMNTEAFF. DNA of the CDR3: TGTGCCAGCAGTTTAACAGGGATGAACACTGAAGCTTTCTTT.

This rearrangement joins TRBV5-1 to TRBJ2-7; TRBD2 matches 11 bases. CDR1 is SGHRS, CDR2 YFSETQ, per germline. This CDR3 is built from 16 residues. V gave up 0 bases and J gave up 5 bases; unmatched junction bases: 7. The chain's CDR3 is CASSLATSGSSHEQYF. In nucleotides, the CDR3 is TGCGCCAGCAGCTTGGCTACTAGCGGGAGTTCACACGAGCAGTACTTC.

This sequence joins TRBV7-9 and TRBJ1-2; D might be TRBD1 (5 bases). With 7 bases removed from V and 0 bases from J, the gap between germline ends came to 15 bases. CDR3 length: 15 residues. CDR1 is SEHNR and CDR2 is FQNEAQ in the germline V gene (reference sequence). CDR3 protein: CASNKGQGANYGYTF. In nucleotides, the CDR3 is TGTGCCAGCAACAAAGGACAAGGGGCTAACTATGGCTACACCTTC.